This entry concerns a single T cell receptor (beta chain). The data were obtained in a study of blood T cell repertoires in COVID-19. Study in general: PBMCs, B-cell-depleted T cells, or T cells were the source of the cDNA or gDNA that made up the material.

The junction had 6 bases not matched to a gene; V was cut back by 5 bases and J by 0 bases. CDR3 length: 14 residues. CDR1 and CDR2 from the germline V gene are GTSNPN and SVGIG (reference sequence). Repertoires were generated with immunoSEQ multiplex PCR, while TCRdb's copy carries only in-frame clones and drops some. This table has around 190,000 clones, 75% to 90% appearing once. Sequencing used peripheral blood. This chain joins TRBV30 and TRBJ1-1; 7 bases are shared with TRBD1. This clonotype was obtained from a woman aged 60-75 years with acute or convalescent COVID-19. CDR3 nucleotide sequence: TGTGCCTGGCGGGACAGCCGAATGAACACTGAAGCTTTCTTT. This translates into CAWRDSRMNTEAFF.